Listed here are 16 T cell receptor beta chains from one sample, sequenced in a study of T cells after yellow fever vaccination. TCRdb processed the 5' RACE reads anew with MiXCR; each CDR3 protein has one entry. The sample has under 50,000 distinct CDR3 sequences; just under 6.5% are singletons. Sequenced material: PBMCs, either bulk or a sorted T-cell subset (CD4+, CD8+, memory, or dextramer-sorted; not recorded which), taken 45 days after the yellow fever booster vaccination. The origin of the receptors is a man aged 30 to 45 who received the YFV17D yellow fever vaccine.

The chain recombines TRBV18 with TRBJ2-7, with 7 nucleotides matching TRBD2. The trim removed 4 bases at V and 4 bases at J, leaving 4 bases unmatched. Germline CDR1 and CDR2: KGHSH and LQKENI. The CDR3 totals 13 residues. For the CDR3, the DNA is TGTGCCAGCTCACTGGATAGCGGGTACGAGCAGTACTTC. It codes for CASSLDSGYEQYF. Full variable domain (rest looked up from reference TRBV18 and TRBJ2-7): NAGVMQNPRHLVRRRGQEARLRCSPMKGHSHVYWYRQLPEEGLKFMVYLQKENIIDESGMPKERFSAEFPKEGPSILRIQQVVRGDSAAYFCASSLDSGYEQYFGPGTRLTVT.

V and J are TRBV5-1 and TRBJ1-6; D remains ambiguous. Germline V gene data show CDR1 as SGHRS and CDR2 as YFSETQ. The CDR3 contains 17 residues. V lost 4 bases and J 7 bases, leaving 21 bases between the germline ends. The CDR3 reads CASSLPEPVSQNSPLHF. CDR3 nucleotides: TGCGCCAGCAGCCTCCCGGAGCCAGTCTCCCAGAATTCACCCCTCCACTTT.

This clonotype was detected many times. The V call is TRBV5-1, the J call TRBJ1-3; D remains ambiguous. Germline-derived CDR1 and CDR2 are SGHRS and YFSETQ. V dropped 1 base and J dropped 0 bases, with 8 bases sitting between them. This CDR3 has 15 residues. CDR3 residues: CASSLYSASGNTIYF. DNA of the CDR3: TGCGCCAGCAGCTTGTATTCTGCCTCTGGAAACACCATATATTTT.

This clonotype was seen a handful of times. This rearrangement joins TRBV7-2 to TRBJ1-5; possible D gene TRBD1, 6 bases. Trimming stripped 6 bases from V and 2 bases from J, with 11 bases between. The CDR3 covers 14 residues. Germline V gives CDR1 SGHTA, CDR2 FQGNSA. CDR3 in DNA: TGTGCCAGCAGTGTACAGGGTGGCAATCAGCCCCAGCATTTT. It specifies CASSVQGGNQPQHF. The complete variable domain, with remaining parts taken from reference TRBV7-2 and TRBJ1-5, reads GAGVSQSPSNKVTEKGKDVELRCDPISGHTALYWYRQSLGQGLEFLIYFQGNSAPDKSGLPSDRFSAERTGGSVSTLTIQRTQQEDSAVYLCASSVQGGNQPQHFGDGTRLSIL.

This clonotype occurred many times. The V and J genes are TRBV18 and TRBJ2-5; weak D call: TRBD2 (5 bases). V was pared by 2 bases and J by 1 base, with 5 bases between. This CDR3 is built from 13 residues. Germline V lookup: CDR1 KGHSH, CDR2 LQKENI. The CDR3 bases are TGTGCCAGCTCACCAGGACTCCAAGAGACCCAGTACTTC. Translation gives CASSPGLQETQYF.

This clonotype was detected many times. This chain connects TRBV6-1 to TRBJ2-3; D is possibly TRBD1 (6 bases). The ends were cut back, 4 bases at V and 0 bases at J, with 8 bases in the middle. This CDR3 has 14 amino acids. Germline values: CDR1 MNHNS, CDR2 SASEGT. CDR3 region: CASSGRGSTDTQYF. The CDR3 bases are TGTGCCAGCAGTGGAAGGGGGAGCACAGATACGCAGTATTTT.

Ten or more counts support this clonotype. The rearrangement uses TRBV5-5 and TRBJ1-2; the D gene is possibly TRBD1 (5 bases). CDR3 size: 14 residues. With 4 bases removed from V and 5 bases from J, the gap between germline ends came to 15 bases. Germline CDR1 and CDR2: SGHKS and YYEKEE (reference sequence). Here the CDR3 DNA reads TGTGCCAGCAGCAAACGGGACGGAGGTTATGGCTACACCTTC. The encoded protein is CASSKRDGGYGYTF.

The table lists this clonotype with many counts. This chain connects TRBV18 to TRBJ2-2, with 10 bases that match TRBD2. The V gene's germline CDR1 is KGHSH and CDR2 LQKENI. Trimming removed 4 bases from V and 0 bases from J; junction bases left unmatched: 8. This CDR3 comprises 18 residues. In DNA form, the CDR3 reads TGTGCCAGCTCACTTCGCGGGACTAGCGCAACGAACACCGGGGAGCTGTTTTTT. Residues: CASSLRGTSATNTGELFF.

This clonotype was found many times. The V and J genes are TRBV7-2 and TRBJ2-3; perhaps TRBD1 as D (5 bases). Trimming removed 0 bases from V and 3 bases from J, with 16 bases in between. From germline, CDR1 is SGHTA and CDR2 FQGNSA. This CDR3 has 17 residues. The CDR3: CASSLAQGLDLTDTQYF. As DNA, the CDR3 is TGTGCCAGCAGCTTAGCGCAGGGCCTAGACCTAACAGATACGCAGTATTTT.

This clonotype has only a few counts. This chain uses TRBV4-2 with TRBJ2-5; perhaps TRBD2 as D (5 bases). This CDR3 comprises 14 residues. CDR1 and CDR2 (germline): LGHNA, YNFKEQ. Trimming took off 0 bases at V and 9 bases at J, with 14 bases between the two ends. CDR3 bases: TGTGCCAGCAGCCAAGAAGTCGTCGCGGAGGCCCAGTACTTC. It yields the protein CASSQEVVAEAQYF.

The chain has TRBV7-2 and TRBJ1-4; 10 bases map to TRBD1. Losses at the gene ends were 6 bases for V and 5 bases for J; bases not matched to a gene: 3. The CDR3 has 14 amino acids. Per the germline V gene, CDR1 is SGHTA and CDR2 is FQGNSA. The DNA of the CDR3 is TGTGCCAGCAGACGGGACAGGGGAAATGAAAAACTGTTTTTT. This translates into CASRRDRGNEKLFF.

J is TRBJ2-7 and V is TRBV29-1; a weak D match, TRBD1 (6 bases). Germline V gene lookup returns CDR1 SQVTM and CDR2 ANQGSEA. The CDR3 has 12 residues. V lost 7 bases and J lost 3, with 13 bases in between. Written as DNA, the CDR3 is TGCAGCGCTAGAGGACAGTTCTACGAGCAGTACTTC. Protein sequence: CSARGQFYEQYF.

CDR3 sequence (DNA): TGTGCCAGCAGGCTAGGGGGACGTGGTGACACTGAAGCTTTCTTT. Translating it yields CASRLGGRGDTEAFF. The rearrangement uses TRBV6-1 and TRBJ1-1; D may be TRBD1 (6 bases). The length of the CDR3 is 15 residues. V lost 6 bases and J lost 3, with 17 bases in between. CDR1 and CDR2 from the germline V gene are MNHNS and SASEGT.

This clonotype occurred many times. The gene calls are TRBV2 and TRBJ2-2; 8 nucleotides agree with TRBD2. CDR1 and CDR2 from the germline V gene are SNHLY and FYNNEI. The CDR3 runs 13 residues. J lost 6 bases, V lost 10 bases, and 7 bases had no gene match. The CDR3 reads CANKRERPGELFF. The CDR3 DNA sequence: TGTGCCAACAAGCGGGAGAGGCCCGGGGAGCTGTTTTTT.

This clonotype was recorded at least ten times. V usage is TRBV20-1 and J usage is TRBJ2-2; the D is unclear. The V end was cut by 5 bases, the J end by 0 bases, with 19 bases between. Germline CDR1 is DFQATT and CDR2 is SNEGSKA (reference sequence). This CDR3 spans 17 amino acids. CDR3 residues: CSAPILTGGTNTGELFF. DNA of the CDR3: TGCAGTGCTCCCATCCTCACCGGCGGAACGAACACCGGGGAGCTGTTTTTT.

There are a few counts of this clonotype. The chain combines TRBV7-9 with TRBJ2-5; D perhaps matches TRBD1 (5 bases). The CDR3 length is 12 residues. Germline CDR1 SEHNR, CDR2 FQNEAQ (reference sequence). Trimming cost V 5 bases and J 6 bases, with 10 bases left between them. In DNA, the CDR3 is TGTGCCAGCAGCGCCTCAGGGAAGACCCAGTACTTC. This sequence encodes CASSASGKTQYF.